Included here is one T cell receptor beta chain sequence, with context. The antigen is not known. These data come from a study of T cell responses to AZD1222 COVID-19 vaccine. Repertoires were generated with immunoSEQ multiplex PCR, while TCRdb's copy carries only in-frame clones and drops some. The profile covers over 150,000 clones, with under 95% appearing a single time and roughly 4.3% taken by the ten largest. The CDR3 loop spans 14 amino acids. The germline V gene has CDR1 SGDLS and CDR2 YYNGEE. V lost 4 bases, J lost 2 bases, and 12 bases lay in between. Regarding the study as a whole: Repertoires were obtained only post-peak T cell response. Regions 160-218 and 743-854 held dominance among vaccine-associated CD4 TCRs, which spanned spike. Among the donors, most were white British and more were female, and clonal diversity was possibly underestimated. Close to half of spike-specific TCRs reportedly recognize unmutated variant regions.

V and J are TRBV9 and TRBJ1-2; D unresolved. Source: peripheral blood, taken on day 0 of MenACWY control vaccination. The source of this sequence is an adult in good health. This CDR3 reads CASSPGVGNYGYTF. DNA for the CDR3: TGTGCCAGCAGCCCCGGAGTAGGGAACTATGGCTACACCTTC.